This T cell receptor beta chain was sequenced for a study of spatial heterogeneity in lung cancer. Documented time point: sample taken at primary tumor resection. The sequenced material consisted of unsorted whole RNA from tumor, nontumor lung or frozen PBMC. Samples were obtained from approximately 76 donors, all untreated early-stage non-small cell lung cancer patients. The CDR3 has 14 amino acids. Trimming at V came to 6 bases and at J to 5 bases, leaving 9 bases not matched to a gene. Germline V gene lookup returns CDR1 MNHNS and CDR2 SASEGT. The study tagged each TCR cDNA molecule with a unique molecular identifier. TCRdb ran MiXCR on the 5' RACE reads and lists one entry per CDR3 protein. Here the sample spans 4,000 to 4,500 distinct CDR3 sequences, 9.8% being singletons. This clonotype was found many times.

J is TRBJ2-7 and V is TRBV6-1, with TRBD1 identical over 8 bases. The source was PBMCs, collected at surgery. This receptor was obtained from a male donor with early-stage non-small cell lung cancer. The CDR3 DNA sequence: TGTGCCAGCAGCTCGGACAGGGAGGTGAACGAGCAGTACTTC. Protein sequence: CASSSDREVNEQYF.